The 18 T cell receptor beta chains presented below share a single source sample, sequenced in a study of technical replicates of blood from several donors. Clones were read by immunoSEQ multiplex PCR, and TCRdb kept only the in-frame ones, dropping some. The sample records approximately 73,000 clones, 92% being singletons. Specimen: T cells isolated from PBMCs. Receptors were obtained from a human donor in good health.

The chain links TRBV7-8 to TRBJ1-2; the D gene is possibly TRBD1 (6 bases). V shed 2 bases and J shed 6 bases, with 22 bases lying between them. Germline CDR1 is SGHVS and CDR2 is FQNEAQ. This CDR3 region has 17 residues. As DNA, the CDR3 is TGTGCCAGCAGCTTAAACAATTATGGGGGGGCTTTGGATGGCTACACCTTC. As protein: CASSLNNYGGALDGYTF.

The J gene is TRBJ2-7, the V gene TRBV5-1; the match to TRBD1 covers 7 bases. The CDR3 is 13 amino acids. Germline CDR1 and CDR2: SGHRS and YFSETQ. Trimming at V came to 0 bases and at J to 5 bases, leaving 2 bases not matched to a gene. The CDR3 reads CASSLVQGDEQYF. The CDR3 nucleotides are TGCGCCAGCAGCTTGGTCCAGGGGGACGAGCAGTACTTC.

The rearrangement uses TRBV19 and TRBJ1-2, with 7 bases fitting TRBD1. The CDR3 is made up of 14 amino acids. Germline V gene data show CDR1 as LNHDA and CDR2 as SQIVND (reference sequence). With 5 bases clipped from V and 4 bases from J, the junction kept 7 bases outside the gene matches. Here the CDR3 reads CASSFTGELYGYTF. The CDR3, as DNA: TGTGCCAGTAGTTTCACAGGGGAACTCTATGGCTACACCTTC.

This clone was observed a single time. The V call is TRBV5-4, the J call TRBJ2-2, with D unresolved. The V end lost 1 base, the J end lost 7 bases, and 5 bases lay between the germline ends. This CDR3 spans 12 amino acids. CDR1 and CDR2 from the germline V gene are SGHNT and YYREEE (reference sequence). The CDR3 bases are TGTGCCAGCAGCTTGCTAGGCGGGGAGCTGTTTTTT. Amino acid sequence: CASSLLGGELFF.

This sequence joins TRBV15 and TRBJ2-5; D is perhaps TRBD2 (5 bases). CDR3 size: 16 residues. Looked up from germline, CDR1 is LNHNV and CDR2 is YYDKDF (reference sequence). The V and J ends lost 0 bases and 5 bases respectively, with 16 bases between them. The DNA for the CDR3 is TGTGCCACCAGCAGAGAACGGACTGCTGCAGTGGAGACCCAGTACTTC. Its protein product is CATSRERTAAVETQYF. The variable domain in full, completed from reference TRBV15 and TRBJ2-5, reads DAMVIQNPRYQVTQFGKPVTLSCSQTLNHNVMYWYQQKSSQAPKLLFHYYDKDFNNEADTPDNFQSRRPNTSFCFLDIRSPGLGDTAMYLCATSRERTAAVETQYFGPGTRLLVL.

The V gene is TRBV2, the J gene TRBJ2-2; D is perhaps TRBD1 (6 bases). Germline V gives CDR1 SNHLY, CDR2 FYNNEI. Trimming cost V 10 bases and J 1 base, with 13 bases left between them. The CDR3 runs to 14 residues. This chain's CDR3 is CANARGMNTGELFF. The CDR3 bases are TGTGCCAACGCCAGGGGCATGAACACCGGGGAGCTGTTTTTT.

The V gene is TRBV4-2, the J gene TRBJ1-1; unclear D gene. The germline CDR1 and CDR2 sequences are LGHNA and YNFKEQ. Between the trimmed V and J ends, which lost 0 bases and 0 bases, there was a span of 8 bases. CDR3 size: 15 residues. This CDR3 reads CASSQEIYMNTEAFF. Written as DNA, the CDR3 is TGTGCCAGCAGCCAAGAAATATACATGAACACTGAAGCTTTCTTT.

The V and J genes are TRBV23-1 and TRBJ2-1, with D possibly TRBD1 on 5 matching bases. TRBV23-1 is filed as an ORF, its function uncertain. The CDR3 is made up of 16 amino acids. Trimming shortened V by 2 bases and J by 5 bases, and 16 bases separated the two germline ends. The CDR3 loop is CASSQIPTGLDNEQFF. The CDR3 region has the DNA TGCGCCAGCAGTCAAATCCCAACAGGTCTCGACAATGAGCAGTTCTTC.

The chain uses TRBV7-8 and TRBJ1-1; D call uncertain. V gave up 0 bases and J gave up 7 bases, with 12 bases separating them. This CDR3 contains 14 residues. Germline V CDR1 and CDR2: SGHVS, FQNEAQ. CDR3 protein: CASSLASGVNEAFF. The CDR3 region has the DNA TGTGCCAGCAGCTTAGCGTCGGGAGTTAATGAAGCTTTCTTT.

The chain employs TRBV19 and TRBJ1-4; possible D gene TRBD1, 5 bases. Germline V lookup: CDR1 LNHDA, CDR2 SQIVND (reference sequence). The CDR3 has 16 residues. V dropped 4 bases and J dropped 0 bases, with 12 bases sitting between them. The chain's CDR3 is CASSTRQISTNEKLFF. For the CDR3, the DNA is TGTGCCAGTAGTACTAGACAGATCTCAACTAATGAAAAACTGTTTTTT.

This clone has only one observation. The gene calls are TRBV2 and TRBJ2-6, with 7 bases aligning to TRBD1. The CDR3 totals 17 residues. The germline gives CDR1 SNHLY, CDR2 FYNNEI. J was trimmed by 3 bases and V by 6 bases; bases with no gene match: 11. The CDR3 here is CASRRTRQGNGANVLTF. DNA of the CDR3: TGTGCCAGCAGACGCACAAGACAGGGAAATGGGGCCAACGTCCTGACTTTC.

The V gene is TRBV11-2, the J gene TRBJ2-7; 7 bases line up with TRBD2. The germline V gene has CDR1 SGHAT and CDR2 FQNNGV. V trimming: 3 bases; J trimming: 2 bases; junction bases outside the gene matches: 4. The CDR3 consists of 14 residues. CDR3 nucleotides: TGTGCCAGCAGCTTTGCGGGAGCCCCCTACGAGCAGTACTTC. Its translation is CASSFAGAPYEQYF.

This sequence joins TRBV9 and TRBJ1-1; TRBD1 might be the D (5 bases). Per the germline V gene, CDR1 is SGDLS and CDR2 is YYNGEE. This CDR3 region has 12 residues. V was trimmed by 6 bases and J by 7 bases, leaving 13 bases between them. This CDR3 is CASKGADLEAFF. In nucleotides, the CDR3 is TGTGCCAGCAAAGGGGCAGATCTTGAAGCTTTCTTT.

The J gene is TRBJ1-4, the V gene TRBV18, with D possibly TRBD1 on 5 matching bases. Germline CDR1 KGHSH, CDR2 LQKENI. The CDR3 runs to 13 residues. Trimming stripped 3 bases from V and 14 bases from J, with 16 bases between. CDR3: CASSPSVSGLLFF. As DNA, the CDR3 is TGTGCCAGCTCACCCTCCGTATCGGGACTCCTGTTTTTT.

This chain connects TRBV14 to TRBJ1-3; no firm D call. The CDR3 is 19 residues long. V was cut by 0 bases and J by 3 bases, with 21 bases left in between. Germline V gene sequence: CDR1 SGHDN, CDR2 FVKESK. CDR3 nucleotides: TGTGCCAGCAGCCAAGATTGGTTTTTCAAGGAGAGGTTTGGAAACACCATATATTTT. Its protein product is CASSQDWFFKERFGNTIYF.

CDR3 in amino acids: CASSSGTALTF. The CDR3 region has the DNA TGTGCCAGCAGCTCCGGGACAGCCTTAACCTTC. The chain joins TRBV28 to TRBJ1-2; 7 bases align to TRBD1. Losses at the gene ends were 6 bases for V and 14 bases for J; bases not matched to a gene: 9. CDR1 and CDR2 from the germline V gene are MDHEN and SYDVKM. CDR3 size: 11 residues.

The chain combines TRBV27 with TRBJ2-1; D remains unclear. CDR3 size: 12 residues. Germline CDR1 and CDR2: MNHEY and SMNVEV (reference sequence). V was pared by 5 bases and J by 9 bases, with 11 bases between. CDR3 region: CASSLVPTEQFF. As DNA, the CDR3 is TGTGCCAGCAGTCTAGTTCCCACTGAGCAGTTCTTC.

The V and J genes are TRBV7-2 and TRBJ2-7; 13 bases are a match to TRBD2. The CDR3 runs to 15 residues. V trimming: 1 base; J trimming: 5 bases; junction bases outside the gene matches: 2. The germline V gene has CDR1 SGHTA and CDR2 FQGNSA. CDR3 coding DNA: TGTGCCAGCAGCTTAGTACTAGCGGGAGGGGACGAGCAGTACTTC. As protein: CASSLVLAGGDEQYF.